This T cell receptor beta chain was captured by sequencing in a study of TIL therapy for anti-PD-1-resistant metastatic lung cancer. The libraries were made with immunoSEQ v3. Sequencing was performed with immunoSEQ multiplex PCR; in TCRdb, only in-frame clones are kept and a portion is missing. The table lists 95,000 or so clones, about three fifths of them singletons. Germline V gives CDR1 KGHSY, CDR2 FQNENV. CDR3 length equals 14 residues. Trimming took 5 bases from V and 1 from J; bases not matched to a gene: 4. As to time point: pre-treatment sample, taken before nivolumab and TIL therapy. Most excised metastases sampled were pleural nodules or supraclavicular lymph nodes.

Here the sequenced sample was tumor tissue, taken at baseline. The genes are TRBV16 and TRBJ1-1, with TRBD1 matching over 7 bases. This clonotype was obtained from a person aged 25-79 years with non-small cell lung cancer. The CDR3 DNA follows: TGTGCCAGCAGCTCTGACAGGGAGAACACTGAAGCTTTCTTT. As protein: CASSSDRENTEAFF.